The clone carrying this T cell receptor (beta chain) is judged medium-sized. Its antigen is not known. This entry comes from a study of OX40 agonist ivuxolimab in advanced cancers. Study overall: A male proportion of about 80% was recorded, with mean age approximately 57 years and range about 23 to 80.

Blood sampling was done at baseline, cycle 4 day 1, and cycle 7 day 1. Clones were sequenced by immunoSEQ multiplex PCR, and TCRdb holds only the in-frame ones, with some missing. The sample has 35,000 to 45,000 clones; 76% are singletons. CDR1 is PRHDT and CDR2 is FYEKMQ in the germline V gene (reference sequence). Trimming cost V 5 bases and J 1 base, with 14 bases left between them. This CDR3 comprises 15 residues. Study conclusions and caveats: With doses of 0.1-3.0 mg/kg, partial responders showed among the lowest clonal expansion. The investigators did not determine what antigen specificity the expanded peripheral T cells had.

Sequencing used CD4+ or CD8+ T cells sorted from blood, obtained in a trial of the OX40 agonist ivuxolimab. This chain joins TRBV13 and TRBJ1-1; D is unresolved. This sequence was found in an adult with an advanced solid tumor such as melanoma, head and neck, liver or kidney cancer. Here the CDR3 reads CASSLFFQENTEAFF. Here the CDR3 DNA reads TGTGCCAGCAGCCTGTTCTTCCAGGAGAACACTGAAGCTTTCTTT.